Included here is one TCR beta chain sequence, with context. The antigen this receptor binds is unknown. Base qualities are not provided; no much larger clone lies one nucleotide away. This record comes from a study of blood T cell repertoires in COVID-19 (dated by TCRdb to the early 2020s). As for the study more broadly: Collaborator samples came from the United States, Italy and Spain and covered acute and convalescent phases of COVID-19. The material from the prospective study consisted of cDNA or gDNA derived from T cells, B-cell-depleted T cells, or PBMCs. The dataset comprised deeply sampled blood TCRbeta repertoires from subjects exposed to, actively infected with, or recovered from COVID-19. The repertoires were released in a freely available public database meant as a resource for research on the immune response to SARS-CoV-2. The samples were drawn from two sources: the first 160 participants of the ongoing ImmuneRACE study, and fewer than 1,500 subjects contributed by 6 global collaborators. A de-identified subject ID, COVID-19 status, age in years and sex were almost always included in the sample metadata. Where HLA class I and class II types were available, the types were taken from metadata supplied by the sample provider, not from assay-based typing. The study at large found these results: The quantity of clinical and demographic metadata differed by source and by participant and was supplied without curation.

The collaborating institutions used their own protocols to collect whole blood in K2EDTA tubes. For TCRbeta analysis, collaborators shipped samples as frozen whole blood, isolated PBMCs, or DNA extracted from either of those sample types. CDR1 and CDR2 are drawn from the germline V gene: MNHEY, SVGAGI. The V end gives up 2 bases and the J end 0 bases, leaving 0 bases in the junction not matched to a gene. The CDR3 runs 14 amino acids, cysteine and phenylalanine included. The only DNA kept is the CDR3, 42 bases in frame from the first base. TCRbeta CDR3 regions were amplified from genomic DNA using the immunoSEQ Assay, a bias-controlled multiplex PCR. On the study's bioinformatics: Nucleated cell counts per sample were estimated from amplification of reference gene primers within the assay. To quantify the absolute abundance of each unique TCRbeta CDR3 rearrangement, sequence reads were collapsed and filtered. For each sample, productive Simpson clonality was calculated as the square root of Simpson's diversity index over productive rearrangements. What TCRdb holds here is the immuneACCESS table cut down to in-frame rearrangements. Part of the clones is not present; checked against another copy, under half of the missing clones reflect an unresolved V gene, and the others are unexplained. That table is the source of V, J and clone size, and D and trimming were worked out from the DNA. Within this sample are nearly 45,000 clones, with over 75% of them counted one time only. 31% of the sample lies in the top ten.

The sequence links TRBV6-5 to TRBJ2-7; 8 nucleotides in the junction match TRBD2. The sequence was obtained from a woman aged 80 or over with acute or convalescent COVID-19. Sequencing was done on a sample of peripheral blood. The CDR3 region reads CASSYGTSSYEQYF. The DNA sequence reads TGTGCCAGCAGTTACGGGACTAGCTCCTACGAGCAGTACTTC.